Described below is a single T cell receptor beta chain sequence and its context. The junction departs from the called germline gene at one end, perhaps through a read error. These data belong to a study of OX40 agonist ivuxolimab in advanced cancers. Only in-frame clones appear in the TCRdb table, and some are missing; sequencing was by immunoSEQ multiplex PCR. The sample shows fewer than 100,000 clones, just over 90% of them seen only once. Germline V CDR1 and CDR2: SGHAT, FQNNGV. This CDR3 comprises 16 residues. The chain has TRBV11-2 and TRBJ2-5; 8 bases line up with TRBD2. The origin of this receptor is an adult with an advanced solid tumor such as melanoma, head and neck, liver or kidney cancer. Sequenced here: CD4+ or CD8+ T cells sorted from blood, sampled in a trial of the OX40 agonist ivuxolimab. CDR3 protein: CASSLVRAGVQGTQYF. The DNA of the CDR3 is TGTGCCAGCAGCTTAGTTCGAGCGGGAGTGCAAGGGACCCAGTACTTC.